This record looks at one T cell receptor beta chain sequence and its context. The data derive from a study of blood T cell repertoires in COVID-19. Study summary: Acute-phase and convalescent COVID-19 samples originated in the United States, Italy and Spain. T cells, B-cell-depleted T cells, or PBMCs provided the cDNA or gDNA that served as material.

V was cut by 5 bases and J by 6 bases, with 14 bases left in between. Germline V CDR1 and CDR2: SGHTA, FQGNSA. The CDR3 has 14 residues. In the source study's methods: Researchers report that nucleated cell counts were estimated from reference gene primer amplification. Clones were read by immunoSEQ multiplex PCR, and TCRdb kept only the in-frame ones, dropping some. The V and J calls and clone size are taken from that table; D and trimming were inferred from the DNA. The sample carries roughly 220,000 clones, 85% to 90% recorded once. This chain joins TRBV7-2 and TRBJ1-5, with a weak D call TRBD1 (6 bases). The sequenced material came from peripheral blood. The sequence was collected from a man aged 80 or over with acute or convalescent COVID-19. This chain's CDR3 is CASSGGPGPQPQHF. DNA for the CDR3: TGTGCCAGCAGCGGGGGCCCGGGGCCTCAGCCCCAGCATTTT.